Listed here are 19 T cell receptor beta chains from one sample, sequenced in a study of beta chain features in type 1 diabetes. Expressed TCRB transcripts were sequenced after all isolated RNA was converted to cDNA. Profiled with immunoSEQ multiplex PCR; TCRdb holds only in-frame clones, not every one. The sample comprises 450,000 or so clones, 10% to 12% of which are singletons, and around 0.05% rests with the top ten. Sequenced sample: naive CD4+ T cells from blood. These receptors all come from a woman under 30 in good health.

In this sample, this clone turned up a few times. This rearrangement joins TRBV7-2 to TRBJ2-1; TRBD2 aligns across 14 bases. The ends lost 5 bases at V and 3 bases at J; junction bases unmatched: 0. Germline V lookup: CDR1 SGHTA, CDR2 FQGNSA. The CDR3 is 15 amino acids. CDR3 residues: CASSGLAGGYNEQFF. The CDR3 DNA reads as TGTGCCAGCAGCGGACTAGCGGGGGGCTACAATGAGCAGTTCTTC.

The rearrangement joins TRBV12-5 to TRBJ1-1; D unresolved. Germline CDR1 reads LGHNT; CDR2 reads FRNRAP. The CDR3 runs to 14 residues. V was clipped by 0 bases and J by 5 bases, with 10 bases between them. As DNA, the CDR3 is TGTGCTAGTGGTTTGGTACAAGGGATTACTGAAGCTTTCTTT. This sequence encodes CASGLVQGITEAFF. The variable domain in full, completed from reference TRBV12-5 and TRBJ1-1, reads DARVTQTPRHKVTEMGQEVTMRCQPILGHNTVFWYRQTMMQGLELLAYFRNRAPLDDSGMPKDRFSAEMPDATLATLKIQPSEPRDSAVYFCASGLVQGITEAFFGQGTRLTVV.

In this sample, this clone turned up a few times. The junction departs from germline at one end; a sequencing error may be responsible. The chain employs TRBV5-5 and TRBJ1-4; no clear D. CDR1 and CDR2 (germline): SGHKS, YYEKEE (reference sequence). This CDR3 is built from 10 residues. CDR3 region: CASSLAGENF. The CDR3 bases are TGTGCCAGCAGCTTGGCGGGAGAGAATTTT.

The chain links TRBV7-3 to TRBJ2-1; no clear D gene. Trimming cost V 2 bases and J 9 bases, with 5 bases left between them. This CDR3 spans 11 amino acids. The germline V gene encodes CDR1 SGHTA and CDR2 FQGTGA. CDR3 sequence reads: CASSLGVEQFF. DNA for the CDR3: TGTGCCAGCAGCTTAGGGGTTGAGCAGTTCTTC.

The V call is TRBV14, the J call TRBJ2-4; D call uncertain. V was pared by 3 bases and J by 0 bases, with 6 bases between. CDR1 SGHDN and CDR2 FVKESK come from the germline V gene. The CDR3 runs 14 residues. CDR3 in amino acids: CASSQSIAKNIQYF. The DNA of the CDR3 is TGTGCCAGCAGCCAGTCCATAGCCAAAAACATTCAGTACTTC.

This clone has a handful of counts. The V and J genes are TRBV5-1 and TRBJ2-1; D is ambiguous. The CDR3 is made up of 13 amino acids. Germline V CDR1 and CDR2: SGHRS, YFSETQ. Trimming took 0 bases from V and 5 from J, leaving 6 bases between them. CDR3 in amino acids: CASSLGRNNEQFF. CDR3 in DNA: TGCGCCAGCAGCTTGGGCAGAAACAATGAGCAGTTCTTC.

The chain employs TRBV7-2 and TRBJ2-1; 8 nucleotides align to TRBD1. The CDR3 extends over 16 amino acids. Germline V gives CDR1 SGHTA, CDR2 FQGNSA. After removal of 5 bases from V and 6 bases from J, the junction contained 12 bases not matched to a gene. The CDR3 bases are TGTGCCAGCAGCGTAAGAGGGGGGACAGGTTCCAATGAGCAGTTCTTC. The encoded protein is CASSVRGGTGSNEQFF.

The chain uses TRBV7-9 and TRBJ1-2, with D possibly being TRBD1 (6 bases). CDR1 SEHNR and CDR2 FQNEAQ come from the germline V gene (reference sequence). The CDR3 loop spans 13 amino acids. The V end was cut by 3 bases, the J end by 7 bases, with 12 bases between. Written as DNA, the CDR3 is TGTGCCAGCAGCTTTTCGGGGGCACTTGGCTACACCTTC. This encodes CASSFSGALGYTF.

This clone has just a few counts. V usage is TRBV7-2 and J usage is TRBJ2-4, with 8 bases aligning to TRBD1. Germline V gene data show CDR1 as SGHTA and CDR2 as FQGNSA. This CDR3 has 15 residues. V shed 5 bases and J 0 bases; nucleotides not matched to a gene: 3. The CDR3 DNA sequence: TGTGCCAGCAGCCTCAGGGGGCCAGCCAAAAACATTCAGTACTTC. Translated, it gives CASSLRGPAKNIQYF. Combining the CDR3 with reference TRBV7-2 and TRBJ2-4 gives the whole variable domain GAGVSQSPSNKVTEKGKDVELRCDPISGHTALYWYRQSLGQGLEFLIYFQGNSAPDKSGLPSDRFSAERTGGSVSTLTIQRTQQEDSAVYLCASSLRGPAKNIQYFGAGTRLSVL.

This clone was picked up a small number of times. CDR3 coding DNA: TGTGCCTGGAGTGCCCATCCAGGCTATGGCTACACCTTC. Translated: CAWSAHPGYGYTF. V gene TRBV30 combines with J gene TRBJ1-2; D uncertain. V lost 1 base to trimming and J lost 4 bases, with 10 bases between them. CDR1 and CDR2 from the germline V gene are GTSNPN and SVGIG (reference sequence). The CDR3 runs 13 residues.

The table lists this clone with a few counts. The chain combines TRBV6-5 with TRBJ2-3; no firm D call. This CDR3 has 10 residues. Germline assignment: CDR1 MNHEY and CDR2 SVGAGI. Trimming took off 11 bases at V and 1 base at J, with 4 bases between the two ends. The CDR3: CAAGTDTQYF. The CDR3 DNA is TGTGCCGCAGGCACAGATACGCAGTATTTT.

In its sample, this clone was seen a few times. The chain carries TRBV15 and TRBJ1-4, with unresolved D. CDR1 and CDR2 (germline): LNHNV, YYDKDF (reference sequence). The length of the CDR3 is 15 residues. V lost 0 bases and J 3 bases, leaving 8 bases between the germline ends. CDR3 in amino acids: CATSRDLGANEKLFF. Written as DNA, the CDR3 is TGTGCCACCAGCAGAGATCTCGGGGCTAATGAAAAACTGTTTTTT.

This clone has only a few counts. At one boundary the junction diverges from the germline segment, which might be a read error. This CDR3 reads CSVEGTDTEAFF. The CDR3 DNA reads TGCAGCGTGGAAGGGACAGACACTGAAGCTTTCTTT. The chain recombines TRBV29-1 with TRBJ1-1, with 7 bases matching TRBD1. The CDR3 length is 12 residues. The germline V gene has CDR1 SQVTM and CDR2 ANQGSEA. The full variable domain, completed using reference TRBV29-1 and TRBJ1-1, is SAVISQKPSRDICQRGTSLTIQCQVDSQVTMMFWYRQQPGQSLTLIATANQGSEATYESGFVIDKFPISRPNLTFSTLTVSNMSPEDSSIYLCSVEGTDTEAFFGQGTRLTVV.

The chain employs TRBV7-2 and TRBJ1-1; TRBD1 agrees at 8 bases. The CDR3 sequence is 15 residues long. V was pared by 5 bases and J by 4 bases, with 9 bases of the junction left unmatched. Germline loops: CDR1 SGHTA, CDR2 FQGNSA. CDR3 nucleotides: TGTGCCAGCAGCACGAGGACAGGGAGAGGCACTGAAGCTTTCTTT. Translated, it gives CASSTRTGRGTEAFF. The full variable domain, in which reference TRBV7-2 and TRBJ1-1 provide the parts outside the CDR3, is GAGVSQSPSNKVTEKGKDVELRCDPISGHTALYWYRQSLGQGLEFLIYFQGNSAPDKSGLPSDRFSAERTGGSVSTLTIQRTQQEDSAVYLCASSTRTGRGTEAFFGQGTRLTVV.

This sequence joins TRBV4-2 and TRBJ2-1, with 12 bases identical to TRBD1. The trim removed 4 bases at V and 4 bases at J, leaving 8 bases unmatched. Germline-derived CDR1 and CDR2 are LGHNA and YNFKEQ. The CDR3 extends over 17 amino acids. CDR3 nucleotides: TGTGCCAGCAGCCCCCTTGGGACAGGGGGCGCTTACAATGAGCAGTTCTTC. It is translated as CASSPLGTGGAYNEQFF.

This clone was found a few times. Other DNA sequences in this specimen translate into the identical CDR3. The rearrangement links TRBV6-5 to TRBJ2-1, with a possible D match to TRBD2 (7 bases). Germline V gene lookup returns CDR1 MNHEY and CDR2 SVGAGI. V was clipped by 3 bases and J by 0 bases, with 12 bases between them. The CDR3 consists of 16 residues. CDR3: CASSYSGGSSYNEQFF. Here the CDR3 DNA reads TGTGCCAGCAGTTATTCGGGGGGCAGCTCCTACAATGAGCAGTTCTTC.

The chain combines TRBV4-3 with TRBJ2-5; D remains ambiguous. The CDR3 runs 13 residues. CDR1 is LGHNA and CDR2 is YSLEER in the germline V gene. With 3 bases removed from V and 4 bases from J, the gap between germline ends came to 9 bases. CDR3 in amino acids: CASSQEWLETQYF. The CDR3 DNA reads as TGCGCCAGCAGCCAGGAATGGCTAGAGACCCAGTACTTC.

This clone was seen a handful of times. The rearrangement links TRBV28 to TRBJ2-7; possibly TRBD1 for D (6 bases). V shed 6 bases and J shed 5 bases, with 11 bases lying between them. This CDR3 comprises 12 residues. Germline-derived CDR1 and CDR2 are MDHEN and SYDVKM. The CDR3 DNA is TGTGCCAGCAGGAGGGGGTCGGACGAGCAGTACGTC. Its translation is CASRRGSDEQYV.

This clone was observed a few times. This rearrangement joins TRBV11-2 to TRBJ1-1; no definite D call. The CDR3 length is 13 residues. Germline CDR1 and CDR2: SGHAT and FQNNGV. V lost 5 bases to trimming and J lost 1 base, with 8 bases between them. The CDR3 region is CASSVQPNTEAFF. CDR3 nucleotides: TGTGCCAGCAGCGTCCAACCGAACACTGAAGCTTTCTTT. The whole variable domain, filled in from reference TRBV11-2 and TRBJ1-1, reads EAGVAQSPRYKIIEKRQSVAFWCNPISGHATLYWYQQILGQGPKLLIQFQNNGVVDDSQLPKDRFSAERLKGVDSTLKIQPAKLEDSAVYLCASSVQPNTEAFFGQGTRLTVV.